Here is one TCR beta chain with its context. Its antigen is not yet known. Qualities for individual bases were not recorded, and no much larger clone is one base off. Using the deep immunoSEQ assay, multiplex PCR amplified TCR CDR3 regions from genomic DNA. Extracted genomic DNA from each cell subset was spread evenly across all wells of several immunoSEQ 96-well plates, with each plate serving as a replicate. For sorted subsets, each replicate PCR was loaded with around 200 ng genomic DNA, equivalent to roughly 30,000 T cell genomes. The purified libraries were quantified using a Qubit 3.0 fluorometer, sized with a Bioanalyzer 2100, and then quantified again using the KAPA Library Quantification kit. Every immunoSEQ 96-well plate was sequenced on a dedicated single-read 150-cycle Illumina NextSeq 550 flow cell. As for the authors' bioinformatics: Because the immunoSEQ output held only junctional sequences and lacked quality scores, the filtering could not match the filtering applied to full-length reads. Sequences were annotated with PyIR, a Python wrapper for IgBLAST v1.9, using IMGT germline references to assign V/J genes and CDR3. Reads were removed for weak V/J assignments (E-value above 1e-6), missing CDR3, stop codons, out-of-frame junctions, or ambiguous translated residues. V3J clonotypes were defined as sequences sharing the same inferred V gene, J gene, and CDR3 amino acid sequence. Percentage overlap between repertoires was calculated by dividing the number of shared unique clonotypes by the size of the smaller repertoire. Repertoire richness was assessed with RTK rarefaction, the Chao1 estimator, and Recon v2.1 estimates of unobserved clonotypes. Generation probabilities were computed with OLGA for all TCRbeta clonotypes obtained by the gDNA method from a handful of donors. TCRdb provides this immuneACCESS table in a form limited to in-frame rearrangements. Some clones are lacking; in checked studies, under half of them reflect an unresolved V gene, and why the rest are absent is not known. That table supplies the V and J calls and clone size; D and trimming were determined from the DNA. In this sample the table shows hundreds of thousands of clones, 90% to 96% of which occur a single time. 0.06% of the sample lies in the top ten.

These data belong to a study of shared clonotypes between healthy human individuals (dated by TCRdb to 2018 to 2021). Study-wide context: A couple of women and a few men aged 18 to 49 years were included in the cohort. For each donor, CD4 naive and CD4 memory were each run on three plates, CD8 naive on two plates, and CD8 memory on one plate. The study deeply sequenced blood TCR repertoires of about five healthy adults to estimate repertoire size and the extent of clonotype sharing between individuals. To increase sequencing depth and limit assay-specific biases, TCR repertoire library preparation and sequencing were carried out by different laboratories using diverse techniques. Leukapheresis yielded between about 0.94 and 8.9 billion PBMCs per donor.

Donors were healthy HIV-negative adults with no recently reported acute infections or vaccinations. All donors were Caucasian adults living in Nashville, Tennessee, USA. CD4+ T cells were enriched through magnetic negative selection, after which naive cells were positively selected on CD45RA and the remaining negative fraction served as the memory subset. After blood collection by leukapheresis, PBMCs were isolated using Ficoll-Histopaque density gradient centrifugation and then cryopreserved in the vapor phase of liquid nitrogen. Purity and quantity of every magnetically sorted T cell population were checked by analytical flow cytometry. From each sorted fraction, genomic DNA was isolated and quantified by UV absorbance on a Nanodrop 2000c. According to the germline V gene (reference sequence), CDR1 reads MNHEY and CDR2 reads SMNVEV. V loses 6 bases, J loses 2 bases, and the germline ends lie 11 bases apart. Measured from the cysteine to the phenylalanine, the CDR3 is 13 residues long. Here the CDR3 DNA is all that survives: 39 bases in frame from base 1.

General findings and caveats noted by the study authors: Incomplete sequencing was indicated by rarefaction of sorted-subset datasets, despite the large sequencing depth. Sampling was restricted to blood, and TCR repertoires in tissues likely differ from the TCR repertoires found in blood. Naive subsets generally had larger estimated clonotype richness than memory subsets did. Sharing across four donors was observed for about 5% of naive CD4, less than 4% of naive CD8, around 2.5% of memory CD4, and 0.4% of memory CD8 clonotypes. Compared with non-shared clonotypes, the clonotypes found in all four sorted-subset donors had higher generation probabilities. Pairwise subsampling indicated that sequencing depth was expected to affect the degree of clonotype sharing among donors. The small number of donors limited the genetic and exposure-history diversity represented.

This receptor chain uses TRBV27 and TRBJ2-7; perhaps TRBD1 is the D gene, with 5 bases matching. This sequence was found in a woman in her thirties in good health. The material sequenced was naive CD4+ T cells sorted from blood. The cell subset or site label, as the study defines it: CD45RA+ positively selected. Here is the DNA: TGTGCCAGCAGGGCCCGACAGACCTACGAGCAGTACTTC. Its amino acids are CASRARQTYEQYF.